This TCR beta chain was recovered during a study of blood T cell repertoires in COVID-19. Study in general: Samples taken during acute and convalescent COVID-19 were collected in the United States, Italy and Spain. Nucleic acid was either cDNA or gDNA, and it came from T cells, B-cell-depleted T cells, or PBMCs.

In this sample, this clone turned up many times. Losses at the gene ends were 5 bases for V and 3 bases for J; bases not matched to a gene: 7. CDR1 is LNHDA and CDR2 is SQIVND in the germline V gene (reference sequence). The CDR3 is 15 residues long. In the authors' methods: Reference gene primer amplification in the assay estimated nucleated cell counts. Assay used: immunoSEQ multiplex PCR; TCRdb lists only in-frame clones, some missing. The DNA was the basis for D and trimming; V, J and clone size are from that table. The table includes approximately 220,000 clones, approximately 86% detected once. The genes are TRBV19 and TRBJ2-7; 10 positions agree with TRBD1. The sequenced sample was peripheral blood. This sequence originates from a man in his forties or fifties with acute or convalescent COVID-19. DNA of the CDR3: TGTGCCAGTAGTCCGGACAGGGGGACTATCTACGAGCAGTACTTC. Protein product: CASSPDRGTIYEQYF.